This T cell receptor (beta chain) was documented in a study of cytomegalovirus exposure and HLA in healthy donors. The study, taken as a whole, reports: The classifier reportedly diagnosed cytomegalovirus status with high sensitivity and specificity. The tendency of first-cohort TCR clusters to co-occur in the roughly 130 validation repertoires emerged from a later analysis.

Details on this clone: Its antigen is unidentified.

Donors came from a validation cohort of 95 to 150 subjects, distinct from the first 666-subject cohort. Here immunoSEQ multiplex PCR was the method, and the copy in TCRdb shows in-frame clones only, minus some. Altogether around 49,000 clones are present, around 94% being singletons, with the ten largest covering less than 9.5%. The CDR3 runs 16 residues. Germline V gene lookup returns CDR1 SGHKS and CDR2 YYEKEE (reference sequence). J lost 0 bases, V lost 2 bases, and 4 bases had no gene match. The chain is built from TRBV5-5 and TRBJ1-4, with 7 positions matching TRBD1. This TCR derives from a woman between 18 and 29 years old in good health and CMV-seropositive. The sequenced sample consisted of PBMCs. The CDR3 region has the DNA TGTGCCAGCAGCTTTTCCCAGGGGGCAACTAATGAAAAACTGTTTTTT. Translating gives CASSFSQGATNEKLFF.